This paragraph reports one T cell receptor beta chain. The antigen remains undetermined. TCRdb re-derived calls from the 5' RACE reads in MiXCR, one entry per CDR3 protein. The repertoire has about 370,000 distinct CDR3 sequences, over 25% of them found once; the top ten carry around 5.6%. The data derive from a study of identical twins' blood T cells. Whole-study findings and limits: Twins shared more top CDR3 clonotypes than unrelated donors did.

The CDR3 contains 15 residues. V lost 5 bases, J lost 7 bases, and 11 bases stayed unmatched. This sequence originates from a woman aged 18 to 55 in good health. Sequenced input: PBMCs. The rearrangement uses TRBV12-3 or TRBV12-4 and TRBJ2-1, with 7 bases aligning to TRBD1. CDR3 sequence (DNA): TGTGCCAGCAGTCCCCGACAGGGTAAAGGGAATGAGCAGTTCTTC. Its protein product is CASSPRQGKGNEQFF.